This TCR beta chain is drawn from a study of blood T cell repertoires in COVID-19. Sequenced by immunoSEQ multiplex PCR; TCRdb stores in-frame clones only, minus some. The table has about 330,000 clones, over 80% seen once. In germline, CDR1 is SGHNT, CDR2 YENEEA. V dropped 1 base and J dropped 0 bases, with 6 bases sitting between them. The length of the CDR3 is 14 residues. One Seattle source followed patients from active infection through their disease course. This chain uses TRBV11-3 with TRBJ2-5, with D unresolved. This TCR was sampled from a man aged 25-40 years with COVID-19, enrolled during active disease. The sequenced sample was peripheral blood. This chain's CDR3 is CASSLAGDQETQYF. The CDR3 DNA reads TGTGCCAGCAGCTTAGCAGGCGACCAAGAGACCCAGTACTTC. The full variable domain, in which reference TRBV11-3 and TRBJ2-5 provide the parts outside the CDR3, is EAGVVQSPRYKIIEKKQPVAFWCNPISGHNTLYWYLQNLGQGPELLIRYENEEAVDDSQLPKDRFSAERLKGVDSTLKIQPAELGDSAVYLCASSLAGDQETQYFGPGTRLLVL.